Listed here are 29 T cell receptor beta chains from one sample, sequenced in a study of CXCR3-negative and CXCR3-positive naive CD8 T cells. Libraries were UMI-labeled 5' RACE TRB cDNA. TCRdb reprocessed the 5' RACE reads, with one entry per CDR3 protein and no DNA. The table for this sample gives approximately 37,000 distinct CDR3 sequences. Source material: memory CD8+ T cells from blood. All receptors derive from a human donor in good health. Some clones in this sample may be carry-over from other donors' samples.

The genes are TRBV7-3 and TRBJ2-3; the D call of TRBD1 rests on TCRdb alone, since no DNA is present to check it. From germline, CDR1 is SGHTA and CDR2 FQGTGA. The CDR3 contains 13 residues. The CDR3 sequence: CASSPKGGDTQYF.

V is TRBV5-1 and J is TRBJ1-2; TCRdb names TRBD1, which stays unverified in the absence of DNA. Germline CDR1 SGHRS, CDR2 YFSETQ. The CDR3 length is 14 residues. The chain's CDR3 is CASSFENRADGYTF. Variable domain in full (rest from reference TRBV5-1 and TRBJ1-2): KAGVTQTPRYLIKTRGQQVTLSCSPISGHRSVSWYQQTPGQGLQFLFEYFSETQRNKGNFPGRFSGRQFSNSRSEMNVSTLELGDSALYLCASSFENRADGYTFGSGTRLTVV.

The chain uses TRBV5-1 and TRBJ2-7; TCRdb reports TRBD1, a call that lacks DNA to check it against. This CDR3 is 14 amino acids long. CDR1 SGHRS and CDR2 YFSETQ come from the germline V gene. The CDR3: CASSLGQVSYEQYF.

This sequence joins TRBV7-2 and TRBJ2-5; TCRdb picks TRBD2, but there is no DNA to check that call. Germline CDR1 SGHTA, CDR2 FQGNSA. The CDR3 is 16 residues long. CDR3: CASSTGTSVPQETQYF.

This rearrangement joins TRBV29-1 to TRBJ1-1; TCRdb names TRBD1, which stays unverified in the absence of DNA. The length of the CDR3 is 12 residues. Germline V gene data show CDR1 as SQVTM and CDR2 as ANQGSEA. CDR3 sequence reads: CSVLDRNTEAFF.

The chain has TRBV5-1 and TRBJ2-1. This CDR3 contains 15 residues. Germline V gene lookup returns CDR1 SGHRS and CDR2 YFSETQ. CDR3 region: CASSLEATLGDEQFF.

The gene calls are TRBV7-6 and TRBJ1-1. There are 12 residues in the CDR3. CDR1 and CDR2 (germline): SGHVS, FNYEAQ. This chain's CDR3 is CASSPKTPEAFF.

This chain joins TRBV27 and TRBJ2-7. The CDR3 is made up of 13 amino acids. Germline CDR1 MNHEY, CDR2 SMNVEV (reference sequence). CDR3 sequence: CASSSMNTYEQYF.

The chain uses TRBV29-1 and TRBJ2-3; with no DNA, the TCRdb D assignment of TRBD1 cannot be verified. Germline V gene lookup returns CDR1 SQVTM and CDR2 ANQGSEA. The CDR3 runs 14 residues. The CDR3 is CSVEQGGRTDTQYF.

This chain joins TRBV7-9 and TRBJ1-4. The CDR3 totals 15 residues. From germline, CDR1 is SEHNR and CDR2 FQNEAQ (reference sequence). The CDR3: CASSFDLDRGEKLFF.

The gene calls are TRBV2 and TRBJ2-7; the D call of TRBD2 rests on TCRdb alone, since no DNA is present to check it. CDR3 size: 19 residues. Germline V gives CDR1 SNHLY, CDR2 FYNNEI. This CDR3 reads CASSPEGTSGGTSSYEQYF.

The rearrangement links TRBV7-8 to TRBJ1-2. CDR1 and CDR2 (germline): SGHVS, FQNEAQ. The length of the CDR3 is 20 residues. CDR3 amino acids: CASSLLTRGQARYGEYGYTF.

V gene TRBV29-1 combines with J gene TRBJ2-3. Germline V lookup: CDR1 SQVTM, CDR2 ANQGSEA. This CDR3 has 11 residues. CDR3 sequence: CSVGGTDTQYF.

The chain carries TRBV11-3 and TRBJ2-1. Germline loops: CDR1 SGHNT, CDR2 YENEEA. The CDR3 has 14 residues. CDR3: CASSLAGFYNEQFF.

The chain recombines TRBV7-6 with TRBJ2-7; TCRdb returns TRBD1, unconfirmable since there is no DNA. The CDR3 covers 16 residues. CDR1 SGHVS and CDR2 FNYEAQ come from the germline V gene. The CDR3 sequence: CASSLGATRAFDEQYF.

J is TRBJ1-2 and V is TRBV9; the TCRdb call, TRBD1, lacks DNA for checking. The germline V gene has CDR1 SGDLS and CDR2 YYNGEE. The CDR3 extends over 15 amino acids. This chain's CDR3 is CASSFKGQGFSGYTF.

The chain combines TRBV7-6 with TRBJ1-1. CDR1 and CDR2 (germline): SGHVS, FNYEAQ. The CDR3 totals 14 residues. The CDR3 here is CASSLETSNTEAFF.

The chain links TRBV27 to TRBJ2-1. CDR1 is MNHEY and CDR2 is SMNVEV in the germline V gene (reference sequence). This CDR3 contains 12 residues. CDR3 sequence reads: CASSLVANEQFF.

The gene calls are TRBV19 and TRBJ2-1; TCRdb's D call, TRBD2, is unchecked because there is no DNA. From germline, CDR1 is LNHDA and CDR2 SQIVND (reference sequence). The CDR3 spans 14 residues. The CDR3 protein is CASTLGLAGNEQFF.

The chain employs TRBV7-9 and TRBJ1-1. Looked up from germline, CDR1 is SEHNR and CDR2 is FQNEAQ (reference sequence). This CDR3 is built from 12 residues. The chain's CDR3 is CASTFYRREAFF.

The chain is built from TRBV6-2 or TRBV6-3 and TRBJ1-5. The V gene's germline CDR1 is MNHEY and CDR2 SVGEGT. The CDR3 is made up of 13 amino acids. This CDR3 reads CASSYSENQPQHF.

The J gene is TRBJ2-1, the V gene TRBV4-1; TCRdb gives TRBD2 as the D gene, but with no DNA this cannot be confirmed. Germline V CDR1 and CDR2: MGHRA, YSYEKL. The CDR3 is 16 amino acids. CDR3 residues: CASSQSQGRRDNEQFF.

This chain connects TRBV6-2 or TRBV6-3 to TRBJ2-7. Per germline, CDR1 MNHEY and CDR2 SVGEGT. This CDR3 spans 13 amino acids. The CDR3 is CASSFGTAYEQYF.

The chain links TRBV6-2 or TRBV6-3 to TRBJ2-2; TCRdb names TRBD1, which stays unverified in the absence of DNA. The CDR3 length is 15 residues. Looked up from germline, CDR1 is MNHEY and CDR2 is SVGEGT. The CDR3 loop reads CASSYETGATGELFF.

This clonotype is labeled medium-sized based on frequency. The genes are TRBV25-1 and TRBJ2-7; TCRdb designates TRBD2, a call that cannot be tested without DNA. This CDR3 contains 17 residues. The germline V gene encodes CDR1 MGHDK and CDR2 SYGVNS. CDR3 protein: CASSGFKAGDFSYEQYF.

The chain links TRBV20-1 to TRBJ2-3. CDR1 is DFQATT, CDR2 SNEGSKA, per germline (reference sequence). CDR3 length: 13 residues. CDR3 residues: CSARPYFPDTQYF.

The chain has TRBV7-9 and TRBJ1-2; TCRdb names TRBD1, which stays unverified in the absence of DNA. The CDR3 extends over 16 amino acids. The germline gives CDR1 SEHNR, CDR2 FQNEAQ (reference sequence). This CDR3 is CASSLGGTHQTYGYTF. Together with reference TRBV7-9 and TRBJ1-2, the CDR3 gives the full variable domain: DTGVSQNPRHKITKRGQNVTFRCDPISEHNRLYWYRQTLGQGPEFLTYFQNEAQLEKSRLLSDRFSAERPKGSFSTLEIQRTEQGDSAMYLCASSLGGTHQTYGYTFGSGTRLTVV.

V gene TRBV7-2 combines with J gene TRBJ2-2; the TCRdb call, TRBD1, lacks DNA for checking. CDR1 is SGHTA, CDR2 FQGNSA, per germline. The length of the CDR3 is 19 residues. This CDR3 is CASSLDRLASGRNTGELFF. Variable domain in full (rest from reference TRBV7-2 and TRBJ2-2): GAGVSQSPSNKVTEKGKDVELRCDPISGHTALYWYRQSLGQGLEFLIYFQGNSAPDKSGLPSDRFSAERTGGSVSTLTIQRTQQEDSAVYLCASSLDRLASGRNTGELFFGEGSRLTVL.

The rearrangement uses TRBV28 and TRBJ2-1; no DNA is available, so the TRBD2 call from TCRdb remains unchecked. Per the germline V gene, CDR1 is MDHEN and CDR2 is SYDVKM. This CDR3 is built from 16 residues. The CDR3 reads CASKPLLAGGLNEQFF.